Below, 8 T cell receptor beta chains from the same sample are listed, as sequenced in a study of CD8 T cells in ankylosing spondylitis. MiXCR, run by TCRdb on the 5' RACE reads, gives a single entry per CDR3 protein. The sample yields 250,000 or so distinct CDR3 sequences, 20% to 30% seen once. The specimen sequenced was blood, either unsorted or a sorted T cell fraction (not recorded which). The source is a male donor with ankylosing spondylitis or in good health (not recorded which).

This clonotype was observed many times. The V call is TRBV29-1, the J call TRBJ1-1; TRBD1 aligns across 7 bases. The CDR3 extends over 13 amino acids. V trimming: 7 bases; J trimming: 6 bases; junction bases outside the gene matches: 11. Germline lookup yields CDR1 SQVTM and CDR2 ANQGSEA. CDR3 sequence: CSGYRGRGPEAFF. The CDR3, as DNA: TGCAGCGGATACAGGGGCCGTGGCCCTGAAGCTTTCTTT.

This clonotype occurred many times. V is TRBV20-1 and J is TRBJ1-3, with a possible D match to TRBD1 (5 bases). CDR3 length equals 12 residues. Germline assignment: CDR1 DFQATT and CDR2 SNEGSKA (reference sequence). Trimming pared 6 bases from V and 4 bases from J, leaving 10 bases between. As DNA, the CDR3 is TGCAGTGCAGGGGTCGAAGGAAACACCATATATTTT. This sequence encodes CSAGVEGNTIYF.

This clonotype was seen repeatedly, ten times or more. V and J are TRBV12-3 or TRBV12-4 and TRBJ2-5, with D possibly matching TRBD2 (5 bases). Trimming took off 6 bases at V and 2 bases at J, with 13 bases between the two ends. There are 14 residues in the CDR3. CDR3 nucleotide sequence: TGTGCCAGCAGATCTAGCAGCGCACAAGAGACCCAGTACTTC. This encodes CASRSSSAQETQYF.

This clonotype has more than one count but fewer than ten. The germline gene is not matched at one end of the junction; a read error may be the cause. This chain links TRBV12-3 or TRBV12-4 with TRBJ2-2, with 11 bases aligning to TRBD2. The CDR3 is 19 amino acids. CDR3 sequence: CAISLLGLADLANTGELFF. Here the CDR3 DNA reads TGTGCCATCAGTCTACTGGGACTAGCGGACCTCGCGAACACCGGGGAGCTGTTTTTT.

The chain couples TRBV20-1 to TRBJ2-2, with D perhaps matching TRBD1 (6 bases). Trimming cost V 3 bases and J 6 bases, with 11 bases left between them. Germline V gene sequence: CDR1 DFQATT, CDR2 SNEGSKA (reference sequence). There are 13 residues in the CDR3. The CDR3 DNA sequence: TGCAGTGCTAGTGGCAGGGGATCCGGGGAGCTGTTTTTT. Its protein product is CSASGRGSGELFF.

This clonotype showed up many times. V gene TRBV28 combines with J gene TRBJ1-5; D might be TRBD1 (5 bases). The CDR3 length is 16 residues. Germline lookup yields CDR1 MDHEN and CDR2 SYDVKM. With 6 bases removed from V and 0 bases from J, the gap between germline ends came to 15 bases. CDR3 DNA sequence: TGTGCCAGCAGGCCCCGTACAGGAAATAGCAATCAGCCCCAGCATTTT. Translation gives CASRPRTGNSNQPQHF.

V usage is TRBV23-1 and J usage is TRBJ2-7; D is perhaps TRBD1 (6 bases). TRBV23-1 is sorted into the ORF group, with uncertain function. Trimming removed 9 bases at V and 3 bases at J, with 9 bases between. CDR3 length: 11 residues. This CDR3 reads CARQGRYEQYF. The CDR3 DNA sequence: TGCGCCAGACAGGGCCGCTACGAGCAGTACTTC.

This clonotype was counted many times. This chain joins TRBV20-1 and TRBJ2-5; D is possibly TRBD1 or TRBD2 (5 bases each). V shed 8 bases and J shed 5 bases, with 15 bases lying between them. This CDR3 is built from 12 residues. Germline lookup yields CDR1 DFQATT and CDR2 SNEGSKA (reference sequence). This CDR3 reads CSPRGAGETQYF. The CDR3 DNA reads as TGCAGTCCGAGGGGAGCCGGGGAGACCCAGTACTTC.